The 5 T cell receptor beta chains below were found in one sample sequenced in a study of beta chain features in type 1 diabetes. These receptors' antigens are unknown. General study findings and limits: All four CD4+ subsets of Type 1 diabetes patients contained TCRB CDR3s that were moderately but significantly shorter.

Every bit of the isolated RNA underwent reverse transcription, so sequencing read expressed TCRB transcripts. TCRdb keeps only in-frame clones here, not all; method: immunoSEQ multiplex PCR. Of about 700,000 clones listed, roughly 13% are singletons. The source material was naive CD4+ T cells from blood. The origin of the receptors is a young man with type 1 diabetes.

This clone was detected a few times. This chain joins TRBV19 and TRBJ1-4; D gene unclear. V shed 3 bases and J shed 7 bases, with 3 bases lying between them. The CDR3 length is 11 residues. The germline V gene has CDR1 LNHDA and CDR2 SQIVND (reference sequence). The CDR3 spells CASSIREKLFF. Written as DNA, the CDR3 is TGTGCCAGTAGTATTCGTGAAAAACTGTTTTTT. Based on the CDR3 plus reference TRBV19 and TRBJ1-4, the full variable domain is DGGITQSPKYLFRKEGQNVTLSCEQNLNHDAMYWYRQDPGQGLRLIYYSQIVNDFQKGDIAEGYSVSREKKESFPLTVTSAQKNPTAFYLCASSIREKLFFGSGTQLSVL.

V is TRBV5-1 and J is TRBJ2-5; TRBD2 matches 7 bases. Germline V gene sequence: CDR1 SGHRS, CDR2 YFSETQ. The V segment lost 3 bases and the J segment 2 bases; nucleotides outside the gene matches: 7. This CDR3 contains 15 residues. The CDR3 here is CASSSPGGRQETQYF. Here the CDR3 DNA reads TGCGCCAGCAGCTCCCCGGGGGGACGACAAGAGACCCAGTACTTC. Combining the CDR3 with reference TRBV5-1 and TRBJ2-5 gives the whole variable domain KAGVTQTPRYLIKTRGQQVTLSCSPISGHRSVSWYQQTPGQGLQFLFEYFSETQRNKGNFPGRFSGRQFSNSRSEMNVSTLELGDSALYLCASSSPGGRQETQYFGPGTRLLVL.

V is TRBV29-1 and J is TRBJ2-2; 7 bases are a match to TRBD2. Germline CDR1 and CDR2: SQVTM and ANQGSEA. V was pared by 8 bases and J by 1 base, with 7 bases of the junction left unmatched. This CDR3 comprises 14 residues. This CDR3 is CSPGGWGNTGELFF. The CDR3 region has the DNA TGCAGCCCCGGGGGGTGGGGGAACACCGGGGAGCTGTTTTTT.

The table lists this clone with a few counts. This rearrangement joins TRBV5-6 to TRBJ2-3; perhaps TRBD2 as D (5 bases). CDR3 size: 16 residues. Germline V gene sequence: CDR1 SGHDT, CDR2 YYEEEE. V was clipped by 2 bases and J by 2 bases, with 15 bases between them. The CDR3 DNA reads TGTGCCAGCAGCTTTCGAGGGATCTTATTCACAGATACGCAGTATTTT. Translated: CASSFRGILFTDTQYF. Based on the CDR3 plus reference TRBV5-6 and TRBJ2-3, the full variable domain is DAGVTQSPTHLIKTRGQQVTLRCSPKSGHDTVSWYQQALGQGPQFIFQYYEEEERQRGNFPDRFSGHQFPNYSSELNVNALLLGDSALYLCASSFRGILFTDTQYFGPGTRLTVL.

The chain employs TRBV7-9 and TRBJ1-1, with D possibly matching TRBD1 (5 bases). This CDR3 region has 14 residues. V lost 5 bases, J lost 8 bases, and 18 bases lay in between. The germline V gene has CDR1 SEHNR and CDR2 FQNEAQ (reference sequence). The chain's CDR3 is CASSPQGWGLEAFF. CDR3 in DNA: TGTGCCAGCAGCCCCCAAGGGTGGGGGTTGGAAGCTTTCTTT. The full variable domain, with the rest looked up from reference TRBV7-9 and TRBJ1-1, is DTGVSQNPRHKITKRGQNVTFRCDPISEHNRLYWYRQTLGQGPEFLTYFQNEAQLEKSRLLSDRFSAERPKGSFSTLEIQRTEQGDSAMYLCASSPQGWGLEAFFGQGTRLTVV.